A selection of T cell receptor beta chains follows, all from one sample in a study of T-cell reconstitution after alpha-beta-depleted transplantation in children. Via MiXCR, TCRdb re-called the PCR reads, giving one row per CDR3 protein. This sample has a few hundred thousand distinct CDR3 sequences, with under 15% found just once. The sequencing here drew on PBMCs from the stem cell graft donor, taken from the stem cell graft. Receptors originate from a human donor who donated a stem cell graft to a child with combined immunodeficiency. CDR3s include the opening cysteine and the closing phenylalanine or tryptophan. The D gene is left open where the match is weak. Clone size is given for some rows only: seen once, a few or many times, or a class if the clone is expanded.

J gene: TRBJ2-2
V gene: TRBV29-1
D gene: .
clone size: many
CDR3 DNA: TGCAGCGTTGACTACCACGGGGAGCTGTTTTTT
CDR3 protein: CSVDYHGELFF

J gene: TRBJ2-1
V gene: TRBV5-1
D gene: TRBD2
clone size: many
CDR3 DNA: TGCGCCAGCAGCTTGGTTCTAGCGGAGGACAATGAGCAGTTCTTC
CDR3 protein: CASSLVLAEDNEQFF

J gene: TRBJ1-3
V gene: TRBV30
D gene: .
clone size: .
CDR3 DNA: TGTGCCTGGAGTGTACTCGGGGGGAGTGGAAACACCATATATTTT
CDR3 protein: CAWSVLGGSGNTIYF

J gene: TRBJ1-2
V gene: TRBV12-3/TRBV12-4
D gene: TRBD1
clone size: few
CDR3 DNA: TGTGCCAGCAGCCCTTTGAGGGGGCGATTGGATGGCTACACCTTC
CDR3 protein: CASSPLRGRLDGYTF

J gene: TRBJ2-5
V gene: TRBV18
D gene: TRBD1
clone size: .
CDR3 DNA: TGTGCCAGCTCACCCTCGACAGGGTATGCGACCCAGTACTTC
CDR3 protein: CASSPSTGYATQYF

J gene: TRBJ2-7
V gene: TRBV3-1
D gene: TRBD2
clone size: once
CDR3 DNA: TGTGCCAGCAGCCCTAGCGGGGGGCTCGAGGAGCAGTACTTC
CDR3 protein: CASSPSGGLEEQYF

J gene: TRBJ2-7
V gene: TRBV12-3/TRBV12-4
D gene: .
clone size: few
CDR3 DNA: TGTGCCAGCAGTTTCGGGACCGGTCGCGAGCAGTACTTC
CDR3 protein: CASSFGTGREQYF

J gene: TRBJ2-1
V gene: TRBV20-1
D gene: TRBD2
clone size: many
CDR3 DNA: TGCAGTGCTAGACCAGGAGCGGGAAAGACCTACAATGAGCAGTTCTTC
CDR3 protein: CSARPGAGKTYNEQFF

J gene: TRBJ2-5
V gene: TRBV11-2
D gene: TRBD2
clone size: few
CDR3 DNA: TGTGCCAGCAGCGCAAAGACTCGACTAGCGGGAGGCCTCCAAGAGACCCAGTACTTC
CDR3 protein: CASSAKTRLAGGLQETQYF

J gene: TRBJ2-6
V gene: TRBV4-3
D gene: .
clone size: many
CDR3 DNA: TGCGCCAGCAGCCAAGATGTTAGTTCTGGGGCCAACGTCCTGACTTTC
CDR3 protein: CASSQDVSSGANVLTF

J gene: TRBJ2-2
V gene: TRBV3-1
D gene: TRBD1
clone size: .
CDR3 DNA: TGTGCCAGCAGCCAAGATCCAGGGGGCGACACCGGGGAGCTGTTTTTT
CDR3 protein: CASSQDPGGDTGELFF

J gene: TRBJ2-3
V gene: TRBV4-3
D gene: .
clone size: few
CDR3 DNA: TGCGCCAGCAGCCAAGGAGGGATATCCACAGATACGCAGTATTTT
CDR3 protein: CASSQGGISTDTQYF

J gene: TRBJ1-2
V gene: TRBV6-2/TRBV6-3
D gene: .
clone size: few
CDR3 DNA: TGTGCCAGCAGTTACCCGGAGGGAGGGAGCTATGGCTACACCTTC
CDR3 protein: CASSYPEGGSYGYTF

J gene: TRBJ2-7
V gene: TRBV14
D gene: .
clone size: .
CDR3 DNA: TGTGCCAGCAGTTCCGTGGCCTACGAGCAGTACTTC
CDR3 protein: CASSSVAYEQYF

J gene: TRBJ1-1
V gene: TRBV20-1
D gene: .
clone size: many
CDR3 DNA: TGCAGTGCTAGAGTTCCGCTAATGGCTGAAGCTTTCTTT
CDR3 protein: CSARVPLMAEAFF

J gene: TRBJ2-2
V gene: TRBV6-1
D gene: .
clone size: .
CDR3 DNA: TGTGCCAGCACCGTACGCTATAGGCAGACGGACCCGAACACCGGGGAGCTGTTTTTT
CDR3 protein: CASTVRYRQTDPNTGELFF

J gene: TRBJ2-2
V gene: TRBV6-5
D gene: .
clone size: .
CDR3 DNA: TGTGCCAGCAGTTACGGCCTGGCCCCGAACACCGGGGAGCTGTTTTTT
CDR3 protein: CASSYGLAPNTGELFF

J gene: TRBJ2-7
V gene: TRBV6-1
D gene: TRBD1
clone size: few
CDR3 DNA: TGTGCCAGCAGTCAGCCCCCGGGACAGCTTTCCTACGAGCAGTACTTC
CDR3 protein: CASSQPPGQLSYEQYF

J gene: TRBJ2-3
V gene: TRBV9
D gene: .
clone size: few
CDR3 DNA: TGTGCCAGCAGCGCCGGGACGGTGGTCACAGATACGCAGTATTTT
CDR3 protein: CASSAGTVVTDTQYF

J gene: TRBJ1-2
V gene: TRBV24-1
D gene: .
clone size: few
CDR3 DNA: TGTGCCACCAGTGAAGGGACTCCGTCTGGCTACACCTTC
CDR3 protein: CATSEGTPSGYTF

J gene: TRBJ2-1
V gene: TRBV12-3/TRBV12-4
D gene: .
clone size: many
CDR3 DNA: TGTGCCAGCAGTTTAGGTCTACCCAGCTCCTACAATGAGCAGTTCTTC
CDR3 protein: CASSLGLPSSYNEQFF

J gene: TRBJ2-6
V gene: TRBV12-3/TRBV12-4
D gene: .
clone size: many
CDR3 DNA: TGTGCCAGCAGTTCGGCAGGGGCTGGGGCCAACGTCCTGACTTTC
CDR3 protein: CASSSAGAGANVLTF

J gene: TRBJ2-7
V gene: TRBV12-3/TRBV12-4
D gene: .
clone size: .
CDR3 DNA: TGTGCCAGCAGTTTAGTAGGGACCCCGGGCTACGAGCAGTACTTC
CDR3 protein: CASSLVGTPGYEQYF

J gene: TRBJ2-1
V gene: TRBV9
D gene: .
clone size: many
CDR3 DNA: TGTGCCAGCAGCGTATCGGGAGCCCCCTACAATGAGCAGTTCTTC
CDR3 protein: CASSVSGAPYNEQFF

J gene: TRBJ1-1
V gene: TRBV7-2
D gene: .
clone size: .
CDR3 DNA: TGTGCCAGCATCTTCGACAGTCTCATAGGGGACACTGAAGCTTTCTTT
CDR3 protein: CASIFDSLIGDTEAFF

J gene: TRBJ1-6
V gene: TRBV4-3
D gene: TRBD1
clone size: many
CDR3 DNA: TGCGCCAGCAGCCAGATGACAGGGGGCGCTGATAATTCACCCCTCCACTTT
CDR3 protein: CASSQMTGGADNSPLHF

J gene: TRBJ2-1
V gene: TRBV24-1
D gene: .
clone size: many
CDR3 DNA: TGTGCCACCAGTGATACCACCTACAATGAGCAGTTCTTC
CDR3 protein: CATSDTTYNEQFF

J gene: TRBJ2-7
V gene: TRBV29-1
D gene: TRBD2
clone size: few
CDR3 DNA: TGCAGCGTCTACGGGACTAGCTCCCACGAGCAGTACTTC
CDR3 protein: CSVYGTSSHEQYF

J gene: TRBJ1-2
V gene: TRBV3-1
D gene: TRBD1
clone size: once
CDR3 DNA: TGTGCCAGCAGCCGTTTTCTTCCCGACAGGGGGAACTATGGCTACACCTTC
CDR3 protein: CASSRFLPDRGNYGYTF

J gene: TRBJ2-3
V gene: TRBV20-1
D gene: .
clone size: few
CDR3 DNA: TGCAGTGCTAGAGAATTTAATCGGGGACGGATCACAGATACGCAGTATTTT
CDR3 protein: CSAREFNRGRITDTQYF

J gene: TRBJ2-1
V gene: TRBV27
D gene: .
clone size: .
CDR3 DNA: TGTGCCAACAGTTTGAGTGGGGGGAGCTCCTACAATGAGCAGTTCTTC
CDR3 protein: CANSLSGGSSYNEQFF

J gene: TRBJ2-7
V gene: TRBV4-3
D gene: .
clone size: few
CDR3 DNA: TGCGCCAGCAGCCAGTTTGCCAACTACGAGCAGTACTTC
CDR3 protein: CASSQFANYEQYF

J gene: TRBJ2-1
V gene: TRBV7-9
D gene: .
clone size: .
CDR3 DNA: TGTGCCAGCAGCTTAGTCGGTCAGGGAGATTCCAATGAGCAGTTCTTC
CDR3 protein: CASSLVGQGDSNEQFF

J gene: TRBJ2-2
V gene: TRBV28
D gene: .
clone size: many
CDR3 DNA: TGTGCCAGCAGTCTTTGGATGAGGAATACCGGGGAGCTGTTTTTT
CDR3 protein: CASSLWMRNTGELFF

J gene: TRBJ1-5
V gene: TRBV4-3
D gene: .
clone size: many
CDR3 DNA: TGCGCCAGCAGCCAAGATGGCAATCAGCCCCAGCATTTT
CDR3 protein: CASSQDGNQPQHF

J gene: TRBJ2-7
V gene: TRBV10-3
D gene: TRBD1
clone size: few
CDR3 DNA: TGTGCCACTTACCGGGACAGGGGTCCCTACGAGCAGTACTTC
CDR3 protein: CATYRDRGPYEQYF

J gene: TRBJ2-5
V gene: TRBV18
D gene: .
clone size: .
CDR3 DNA: TGTGCCAGCTCACCGCCGAGGGGACAAGAGACCCAGTACTTC
CDR3 protein: CASSPPRGQETQYF

J gene: TRBJ2-5
V gene: TRBV7-7
D gene: .
clone size: few
CDR3 DNA: TGTGCTAGCAGCTTCACAGGGAGTGGGGAGACCCAGTACTTC
CDR3 protein: CASSFTGSGETQYF

J gene: TRBJ2-5
V gene: TRBV7-9
D gene: .
clone size: .
CDR3 DNA: TGTGCCAGCAGGTCCACCGTCGGTTCTAAGGGGACCCAGTACTTC
CDR3 protein: CASRSTVGSKGTQYF

J gene: TRBJ1-5
V gene: TRBV7-9
D gene: .
clone size: few
CDR3 DNA: TGTGCCAGCAGCAACACCGGCGATCAGCCCCAGCATTTT
CDR3 protein: CASSNTGDQPQHF